The 2 T cell receptor beta chains reported below all come from one sample, sequenced in a study of blood T cells in healthy people across ages. Then a second PCR, running roughly 7 to 11 cycles, was carried out with a sample-barcoded 5' primer and a J-beta primer mix. In TCRdb, the 5' RACE reads were re-called with MiXCR into one record per CDR3 protein. The sample lists around 800,000 distinct CDR3 sequences, approximately 67% seen once, with about a quarter in the top ten. Sequenced: blood. These receptors all come from a man in his thirties or forties in good health.

The chain employs TRBV7-7 and TRBJ2-3; the match to TRBD1 covers 8 bases. The CDR3 contains 14 residues. Germline values: CDR1 SSHAT, CDR2 FNYEAQ (reference sequence). Trimming took 6 bases from V and 6 from J; bases not matched to a gene: 8. In DNA form, the CDR3 reads TGTGCCAGCAGTACTGGGACAGGTAGCGATACGCAGTATTTT. As protein: CASSTGTGSDTQYF.

V is TRBV20-1 and J is TRBJ2-5, with a tentative D call TRBD2 (5 bases). CDR1 DFQATT and CDR2 SNEGSKA come from the germline V gene (reference sequence). The CDR3 runs to 16 residues. V was pared by 3 bases and J by 3 bases, with 20 bases between. The CDR3 reads CSASPALGLMEETQYF. DNA of the CDR3: TGCAGTGCTAGCCCGGCCTTAGGACTGATGGAAGAGACCCAGTACTTC.